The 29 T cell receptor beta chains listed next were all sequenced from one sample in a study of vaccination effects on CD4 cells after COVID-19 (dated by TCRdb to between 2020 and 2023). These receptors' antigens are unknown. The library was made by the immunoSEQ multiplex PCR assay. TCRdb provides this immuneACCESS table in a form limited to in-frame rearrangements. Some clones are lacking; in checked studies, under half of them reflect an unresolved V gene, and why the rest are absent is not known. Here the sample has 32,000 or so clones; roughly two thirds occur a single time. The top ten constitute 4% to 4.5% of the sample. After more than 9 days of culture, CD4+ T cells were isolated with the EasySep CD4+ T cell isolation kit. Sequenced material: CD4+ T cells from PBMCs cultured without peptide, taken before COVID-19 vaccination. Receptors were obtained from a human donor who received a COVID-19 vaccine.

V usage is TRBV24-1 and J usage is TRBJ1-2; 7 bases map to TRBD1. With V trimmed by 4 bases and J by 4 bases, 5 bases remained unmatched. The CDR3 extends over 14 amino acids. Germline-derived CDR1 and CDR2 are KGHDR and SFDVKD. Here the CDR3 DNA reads TGTGCCACCAGTGAGGCCGGGACAGTCTATGGCTACACCTTC. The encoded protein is CATSEAGTVYGYTF.

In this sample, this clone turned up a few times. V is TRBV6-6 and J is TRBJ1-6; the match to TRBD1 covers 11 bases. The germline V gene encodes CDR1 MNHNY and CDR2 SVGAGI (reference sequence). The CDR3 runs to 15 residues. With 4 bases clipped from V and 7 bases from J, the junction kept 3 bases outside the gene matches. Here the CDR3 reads CASSSGTGGNSPLHF. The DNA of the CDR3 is TGTGCCAGCAGTTCGGGGACAGGGGGGAATTCACCCCTCCACTTT.

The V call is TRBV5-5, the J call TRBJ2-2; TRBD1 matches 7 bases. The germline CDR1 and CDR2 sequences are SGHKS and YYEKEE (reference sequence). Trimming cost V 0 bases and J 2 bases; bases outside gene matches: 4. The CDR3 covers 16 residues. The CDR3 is CASSLVQGVNTGELFF. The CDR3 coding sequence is TGTGCCAGCAGCTTGGTCCAGGGGGTTAACACCGGGGAGCTGTTTTTT.

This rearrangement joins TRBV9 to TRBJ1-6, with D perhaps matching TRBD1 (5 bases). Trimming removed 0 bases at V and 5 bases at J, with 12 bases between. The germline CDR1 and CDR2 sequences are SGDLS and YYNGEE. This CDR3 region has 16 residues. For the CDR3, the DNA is TGTGCCAGCAGCGTAGGTCGAGGGGCAAATAATTCACCCCTCCACTTT. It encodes CASSVGRGANNSPLHF.

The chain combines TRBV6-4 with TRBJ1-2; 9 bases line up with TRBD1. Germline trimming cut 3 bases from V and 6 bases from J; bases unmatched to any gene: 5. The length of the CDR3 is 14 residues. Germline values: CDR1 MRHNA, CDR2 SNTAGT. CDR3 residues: CASSEGQGLNGYTF. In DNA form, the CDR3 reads TGTGCCAGCAGTGAGGGACAGGGCCTTAATGGCTACACCTTC.

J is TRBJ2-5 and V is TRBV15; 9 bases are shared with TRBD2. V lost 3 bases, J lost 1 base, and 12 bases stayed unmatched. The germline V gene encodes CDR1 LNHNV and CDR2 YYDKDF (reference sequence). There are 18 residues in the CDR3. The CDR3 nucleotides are TGTGCCACCAGCAGGGGCAGGGGGAGCGGGGGGCTCCAAGAGACCCAGTACTTC. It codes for CATSRGRGSGGLQETQYF.

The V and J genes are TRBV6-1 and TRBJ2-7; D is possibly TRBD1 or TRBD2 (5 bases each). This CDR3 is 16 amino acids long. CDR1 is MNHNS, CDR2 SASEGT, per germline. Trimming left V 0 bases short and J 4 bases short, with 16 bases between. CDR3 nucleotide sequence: TGTGCCAGCAGTGAAGCGCCATGGGGGAACTTTTACGAGCAGTACTTC. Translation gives CASSEAPWGNFYEQYF.

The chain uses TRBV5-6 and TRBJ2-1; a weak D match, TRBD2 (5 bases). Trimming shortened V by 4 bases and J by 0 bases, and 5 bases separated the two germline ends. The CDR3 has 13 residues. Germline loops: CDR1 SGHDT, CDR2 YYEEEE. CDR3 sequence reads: CASSRGSYNEQFF. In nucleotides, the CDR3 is TGTGCCAGCAGCCGGGGCTCCTACAATGAGCAGTTCTTC. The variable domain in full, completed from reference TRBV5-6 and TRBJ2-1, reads DAGVTQSPTHLIKTRGQQVTLRCSPKSGHDTVSWYQQALGQGPQFIFQYYEEEERQRGNFPDRFSGHQFPNYSSELNVNALLLGDSALYLCASSRGSYNEQFFGPGTRLTVL.

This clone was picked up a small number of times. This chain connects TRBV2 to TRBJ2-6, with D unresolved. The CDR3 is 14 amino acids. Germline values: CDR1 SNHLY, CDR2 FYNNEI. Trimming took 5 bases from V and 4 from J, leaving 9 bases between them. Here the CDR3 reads CASSREAGANVLTF. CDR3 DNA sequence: TGTGCCAGCAGTAGGGAAGCAGGGGCCAACGTCCTGACTTTC.

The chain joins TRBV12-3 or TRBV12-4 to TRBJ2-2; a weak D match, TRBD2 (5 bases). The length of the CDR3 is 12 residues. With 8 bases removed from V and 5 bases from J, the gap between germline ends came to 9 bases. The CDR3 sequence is CASHGVTGELFF. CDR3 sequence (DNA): TGTGCCAGCCACGGGGTAACCGGGGAGCTGTTTTTT.

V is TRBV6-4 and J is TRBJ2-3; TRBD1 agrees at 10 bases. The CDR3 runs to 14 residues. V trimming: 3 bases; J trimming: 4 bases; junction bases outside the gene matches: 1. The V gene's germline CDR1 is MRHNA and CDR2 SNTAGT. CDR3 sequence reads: CASSEGQGSDTQYF. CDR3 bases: TGTGCCAGCAGTGAGGGACAGGGGTCAGATACGCAGTATTTT.

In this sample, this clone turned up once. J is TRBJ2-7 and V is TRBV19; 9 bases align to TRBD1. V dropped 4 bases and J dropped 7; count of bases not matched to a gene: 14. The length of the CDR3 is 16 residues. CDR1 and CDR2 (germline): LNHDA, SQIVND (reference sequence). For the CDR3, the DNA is TGTGCCAGTAGTACCAACCAGGACAGGGGCAGAGGGGAGCAGTACTTC. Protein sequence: CASSTNQDRGRGEQYF.

CDR3 loop: CASSIGGGSNQPQHF. Here the CDR3 DNA reads TGTGCCAGTAGTATAGGAGGGGGGAGCAATCAGCCCCAGCATTTT. The chain links TRBV19 to TRBJ1-5, with D perhaps matching TRBD1 (6 bases). V lost 1 base and J lost 1, with 8 bases in between. The CDR3 is made up of 15 amino acids. Germline V gives CDR1 LNHDA, CDR2 SQIVND (reference sequence).

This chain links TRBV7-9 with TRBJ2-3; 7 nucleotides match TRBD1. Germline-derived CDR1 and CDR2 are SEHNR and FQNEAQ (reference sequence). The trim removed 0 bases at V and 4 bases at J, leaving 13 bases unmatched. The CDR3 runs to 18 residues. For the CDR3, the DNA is TGTGCCAGCAGCTTAGCGCTGACTTTGACAGGGAATTCAGATACGCAGTATTTT. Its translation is CASSLALTLTGNSDTQYF.

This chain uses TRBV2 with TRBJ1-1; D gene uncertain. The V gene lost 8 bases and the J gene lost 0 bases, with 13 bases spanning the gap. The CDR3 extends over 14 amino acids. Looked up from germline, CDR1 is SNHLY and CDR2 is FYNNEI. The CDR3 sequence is CASHLPGLNTEAFF. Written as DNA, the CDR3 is TGTGCCAGCCACCTCCCCGGGCTGAACACTGAAGCTTTCTTT.

The CDR3 sequence: CASSPRTNLYNEQFF. The DNA of the CDR3 is TGTGCCAGCAGCCCTCGGACTAACCTTTACAATGAGCAGTTCTTC. The genes are TRBV5-8 and TRBJ2-1, with D perhaps matching TRBD2 (6 bases). The V end was cut by 4 bases, the J end by 4 bases, with 15 bases between. The CDR3 is 15 residues long. Germline CDR1 and CDR2: SGHTS and YDEGEE.

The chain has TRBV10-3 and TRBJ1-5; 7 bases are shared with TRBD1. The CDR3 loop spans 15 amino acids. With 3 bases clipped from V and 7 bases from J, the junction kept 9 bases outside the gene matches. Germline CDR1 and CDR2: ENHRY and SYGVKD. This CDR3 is CAISDRDRGDQPQHF. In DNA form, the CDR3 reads TGTGCCATCAGTGATCGGGACAGAGGGGACCAGCCCCAGCATTTT.

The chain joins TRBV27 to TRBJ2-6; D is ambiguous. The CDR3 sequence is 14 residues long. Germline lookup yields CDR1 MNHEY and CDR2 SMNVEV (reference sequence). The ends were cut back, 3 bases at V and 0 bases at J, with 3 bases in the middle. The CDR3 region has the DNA TGTGCCAGCAGTTTTGACTCTGGGGCCAACGTCCTGACTTTC. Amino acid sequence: CASSFDSGANVLTF.

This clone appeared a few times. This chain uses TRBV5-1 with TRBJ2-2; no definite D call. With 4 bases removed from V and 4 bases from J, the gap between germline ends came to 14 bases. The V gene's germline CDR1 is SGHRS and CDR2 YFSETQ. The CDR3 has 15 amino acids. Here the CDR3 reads CASSPASRGTGELFF. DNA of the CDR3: TGCGCCAGCAGCCCGGCGAGTCGCGGCACCGGGGAGCTGTTTTTT.

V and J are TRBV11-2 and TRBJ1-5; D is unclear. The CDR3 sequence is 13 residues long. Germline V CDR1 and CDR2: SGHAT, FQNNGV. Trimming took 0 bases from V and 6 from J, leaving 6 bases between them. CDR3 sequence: CASSLDQSQPQHF. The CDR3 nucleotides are TGTGCCAGCAGCTTAGATCAAAGTCAGCCCCAGCATTTT.

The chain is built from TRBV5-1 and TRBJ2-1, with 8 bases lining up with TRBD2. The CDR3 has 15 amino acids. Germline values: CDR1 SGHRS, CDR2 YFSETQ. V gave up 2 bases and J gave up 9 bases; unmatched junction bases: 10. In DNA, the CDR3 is TGCGCCAGCAGCTTCGGAACTAAGGCGGGAGGTGAGCAGTTCTTC. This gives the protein CASSFGTKAGGEQFF.

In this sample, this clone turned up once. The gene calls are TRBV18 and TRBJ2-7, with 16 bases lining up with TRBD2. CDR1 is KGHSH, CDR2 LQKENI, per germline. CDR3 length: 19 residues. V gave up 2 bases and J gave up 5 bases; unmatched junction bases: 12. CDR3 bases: TGTGCCAGCTCACCAAACCCCCCGGGACTAGCGGGAGGGCGGGACGAGCAGTACTTC. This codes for CASSPNPPGLAGGRDEQYF.

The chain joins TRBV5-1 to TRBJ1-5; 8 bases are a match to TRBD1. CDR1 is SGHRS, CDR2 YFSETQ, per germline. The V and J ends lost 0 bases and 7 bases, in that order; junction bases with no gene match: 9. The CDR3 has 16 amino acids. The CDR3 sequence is CASSLGDRQGGQPQHF. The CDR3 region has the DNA TGCGCCAGCAGCTTGGGGGACAGGCAAGGAGGACAGCCCCAGCATTTT.

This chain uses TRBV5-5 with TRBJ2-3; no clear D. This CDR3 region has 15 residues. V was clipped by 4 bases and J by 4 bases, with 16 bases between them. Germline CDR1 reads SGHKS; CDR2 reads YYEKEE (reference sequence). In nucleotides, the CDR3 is TGTGCCAGCAGCCCTCGGCCCCAGATCGCAGATACGCAGTATTTT. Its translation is CASSPRPQIADTQYF.

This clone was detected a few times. For the CDR3, the DNA is TGCGCCAGCAGCTCCAACACCGGGGAGCTGTTTTTT. Its protein product is CASSSNTGELFF. The rearrangement uses TRBV5-1 and TRBJ2-2; D remains ambiguous. In germline, CDR1 is SGHRS, CDR2 YFSETQ. V lost 3 bases, J lost 2 bases, and 2 bases lay in between. The CDR3 consists of 12 residues.

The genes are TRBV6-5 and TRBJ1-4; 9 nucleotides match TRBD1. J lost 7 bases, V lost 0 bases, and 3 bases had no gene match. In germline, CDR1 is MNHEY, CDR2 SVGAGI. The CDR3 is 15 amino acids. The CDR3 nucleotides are TGTGCCAGCAGTTACTCCGGGACAGGGCGTGAAAAACTGTTTTTT. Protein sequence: CASSYSGTGREKLFF.

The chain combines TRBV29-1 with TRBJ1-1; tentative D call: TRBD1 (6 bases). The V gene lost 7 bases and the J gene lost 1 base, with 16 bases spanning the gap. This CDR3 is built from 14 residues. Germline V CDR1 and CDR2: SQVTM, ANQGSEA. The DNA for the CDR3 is TGCAGCGCCGCCGGGGGAGGGGGGAACACTGAAGCTTTCTTT. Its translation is CSAAGGGGNTEAFF.

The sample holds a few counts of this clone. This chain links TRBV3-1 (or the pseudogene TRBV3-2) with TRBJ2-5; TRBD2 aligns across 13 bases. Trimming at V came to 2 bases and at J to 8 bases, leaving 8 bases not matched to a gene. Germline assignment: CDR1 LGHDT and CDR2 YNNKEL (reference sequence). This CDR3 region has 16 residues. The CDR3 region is CASSQTSGGAQTTQYF. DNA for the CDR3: TGTGCCAGCAGCCAAACTAGCGGGGGGGCCCAGACCACCCAGTACTTC.

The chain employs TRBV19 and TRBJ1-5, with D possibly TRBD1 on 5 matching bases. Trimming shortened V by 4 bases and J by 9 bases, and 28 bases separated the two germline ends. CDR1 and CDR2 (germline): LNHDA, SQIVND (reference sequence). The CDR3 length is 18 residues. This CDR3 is CASSNPQRGQAIIRPQHF. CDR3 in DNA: TGTGCCAGTAGTAACCCACAGAGGGGCCAAGCCATCATAAGGCCCCAGCATTTT.